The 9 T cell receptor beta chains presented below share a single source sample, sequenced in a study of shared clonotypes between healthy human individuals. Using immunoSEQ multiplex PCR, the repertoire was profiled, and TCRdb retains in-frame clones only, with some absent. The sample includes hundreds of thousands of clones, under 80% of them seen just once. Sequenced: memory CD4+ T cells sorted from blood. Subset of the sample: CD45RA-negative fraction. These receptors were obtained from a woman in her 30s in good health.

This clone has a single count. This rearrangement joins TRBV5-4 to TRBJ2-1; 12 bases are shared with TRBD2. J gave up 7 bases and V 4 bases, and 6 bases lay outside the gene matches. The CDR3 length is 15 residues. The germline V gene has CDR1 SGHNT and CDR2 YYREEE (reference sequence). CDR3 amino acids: CASSRTSGKVNEQFF. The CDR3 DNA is TGTGCCAGCAGCCGGACTAGCGGGAAGGTAAATGAGCAGTTCTTC.

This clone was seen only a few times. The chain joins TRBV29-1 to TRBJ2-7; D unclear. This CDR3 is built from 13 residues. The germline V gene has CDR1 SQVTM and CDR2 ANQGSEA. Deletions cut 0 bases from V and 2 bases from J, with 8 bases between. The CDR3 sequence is CSVEDRQTYEQYF. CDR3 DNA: TGCAGCGTTGAAGATCGGCAGACCTACGAGCAGTACTTC.

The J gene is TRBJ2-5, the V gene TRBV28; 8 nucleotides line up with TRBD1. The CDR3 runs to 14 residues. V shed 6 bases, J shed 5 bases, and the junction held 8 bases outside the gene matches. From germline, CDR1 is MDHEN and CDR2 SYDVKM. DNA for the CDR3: TGTGCCAGCAGCGTCCGACAGGGGCTGGAGACCCAGTACTTC. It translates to CASSVRQGLETQYF.

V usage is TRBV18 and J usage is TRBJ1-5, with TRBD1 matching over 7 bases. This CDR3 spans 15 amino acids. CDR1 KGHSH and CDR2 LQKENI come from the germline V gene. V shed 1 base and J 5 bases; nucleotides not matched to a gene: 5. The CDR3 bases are TGTGCCAGCTCACCACTAGGACAGGTCGATCAGCCCCAGCATTTT. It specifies CASSPLGQVDQPQHF.

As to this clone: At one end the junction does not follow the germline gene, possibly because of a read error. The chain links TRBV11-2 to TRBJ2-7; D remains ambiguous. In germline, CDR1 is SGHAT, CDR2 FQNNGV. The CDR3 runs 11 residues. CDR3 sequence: CASSLGGFNDF. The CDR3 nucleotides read TGTGCCAGCAGCTTAGGTGGTTTTAATGACTTC.

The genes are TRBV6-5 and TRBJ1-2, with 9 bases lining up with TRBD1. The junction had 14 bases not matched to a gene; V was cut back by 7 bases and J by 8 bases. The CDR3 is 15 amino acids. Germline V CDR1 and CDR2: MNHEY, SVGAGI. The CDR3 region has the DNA TGTGCCAGCACTACTTCCGGGACAGGGTTGGGAGGCTACACCTTC. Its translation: CASTTSGTGLGGYTF.

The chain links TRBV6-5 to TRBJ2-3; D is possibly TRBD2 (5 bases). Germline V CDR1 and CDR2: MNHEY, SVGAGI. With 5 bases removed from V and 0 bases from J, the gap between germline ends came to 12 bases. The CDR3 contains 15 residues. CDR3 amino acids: CASSPHRDSTDTQYF. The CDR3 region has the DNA TGTGCCAGCAGTCCACACCGGGATAGCACAGATACGCAGTATTTT.

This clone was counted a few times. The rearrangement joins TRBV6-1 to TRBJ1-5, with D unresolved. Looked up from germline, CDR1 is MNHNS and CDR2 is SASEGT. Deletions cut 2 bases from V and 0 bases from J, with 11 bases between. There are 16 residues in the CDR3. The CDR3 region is CASSEWLANSNQPQHF. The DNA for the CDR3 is TGTGCCAGCAGTGAATGGTTAGCTAATAGCAATCAGCCCCAGCATTTT.

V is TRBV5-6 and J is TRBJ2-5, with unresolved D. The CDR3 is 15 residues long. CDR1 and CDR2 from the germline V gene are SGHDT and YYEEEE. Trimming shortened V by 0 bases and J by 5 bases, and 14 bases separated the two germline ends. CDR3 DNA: TGTGCCAGCAGCTTGGTGTCAGCCCGGACGGAGACCCAGTACTTC. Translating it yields CASSLVSARTETQYF.